The 4 T cell receptor beta chains below all came from one sample that was sequenced in a study of cytomegalovirus exposure and HLA in healthy donors. This PCR relied on a set of 60 Vbeta primers and 13 Jbeta primers. Repertoires were generated with immunoSEQ multiplex PCR, while TCRdb's copy carries only in-frame clones and drops some. The table has about 94,000 clones, around 69% seen once. The sample taken for sequencing was PBMCs. The receptor set was obtained from a man aged 25 to 45 in good health and CMV-seronegative.

The CDR3 reads CASSKAVQPLSGGELFF. The CDR3 coding sequence is TGTGCCAGCAGCAAAGCCGTCCAGCCCCTATCGGGCGGGGAGCTGTTTTTT. The rearrangement uses TRBV21-1 and TRBJ2-2; TRBD2 reflects the table's D call only, with no check against the DNA. TRBV21-1 is designated a pseudogene. The CDR3 sequence is 17 residues long.

The chain recombines TRBV4-2 with TRBJ1-1; 11 nucleotides agree with TRBD1. Trimming took 4 bases from V and 6 from J; bases not matched to a gene: 19. This CDR3 comprises 19 residues. The germline gives CDR1 LGHNA, CDR2 YNFKEQ. CDR3 nucleotides: TGTGCCAGCAGCCGAAGCGGACCCTGGAGGGACAGGGGGTTCGCTGAAGCTTTCTTT. It is translated as CASSRSGPWRDRGFAEAFF.

This chain links TRBV6-5 with TRBJ2-7; 7 nucleotides agree with TRBD1. The CDR3 has 14 amino acids. Germline V gene data show CDR1 as MNHEY and CDR2 as SVGAGI. V shed 6 bases, J shed 1 base, and the junction held 6 bases outside the gene matches. CDR3 sequence (DNA): TGTGCCAGCAGGAATCGGGACAGTTCCTACGAGCAGTACTTC. It codes for CASRNRDSSYEQYF.

The CDR3, as DNA: TGTGCCAGCAGCTCGGACTCCGGTTTCCCCGGGGAGCTGTTTTTT. Protein sequence: CASSSDSGFPGELFF. V and J are TRBV7-3 and TRBJ2-2, with a weak D call TRBD2 (5 bases). The length of the CDR3 is 15 residues. Trimming removed 4 bases at V and 6 bases at J, with 15 bases between. Germline V gene data show CDR1 as SGHTA and CDR2 as FQGTGA.